The rows below give T cell receptor beta chains drawn from one sample of a study of STAT5B mutations in CD4+ large granular lymphocyte leukemia. Libraries were prepared by immunoSEQ multiplex PCR; TCRdb keeps only in-frame clonotypes and omits some of them. The sample shows just under 35,000 clones, around 67% of them seen only once. Sequenced material: CD4+ T cells from blood buffy coats. These receptors were taken from a human donor in good health. The CDR3 runs from the conserved cysteine through the conserved F or W. D genes are given only for firm matches. Size values are once, few and many counts, or a class for expanded clones, and some rows have none.

j_call v_call clone_size d_call cdr3_aa cdr3_nt
TRBJ1-1 TRBV7-3 NA NA CASRRGSSPNTEAFF TGTGCCAGCAGACGAGGGTCCTCCCCGAACACTGAAGCTTTCTTT
TRBJ1-1 TRBV11-2 NA NA CASSPPVNTEAFF TGTGCCAGCAGCCCCCCAGTCAACACTGAAGCTTTCTTT
TRBJ1-1 TRBV19 NA NA CASSPGAVSTEAFF TGTGCCAGTAGTCCCGGGGCTGTGAGCACTGAAGCTTTCTTT
TRBJ1-2 TRBV11-3 NA NA CASSLSPGEGYTF TGTGCCAGCAGCTTATCGCCAGGGGAAGGCTACACCTTC
TRBJ1-4 TRBV2 NA NA CASSEAGLNEKLFF TGTGCCAGCAGTGAAGCGGGGCTTAATGAAAAACTGTTTTTT
TRBJ2-5 TRBV5-1 once TRBD2 CASSFTSGGGETQYF TGCGCCAGCAGCTTTACTAGCGGGGGTGGAGAGACCCAGTACTTC
TRBJ1-2 TRBV5-4 once TRBD1 CASSSGTANYGYTF TGTGCCAGCAGCTCAGGGACAGCTAACTATGGCTACACCTTC
TRBJ1-1 TRBV7-9 NA NA CASRKLGLAEAFF TGTGCCAGCAGAAAGTTAGGTTTGGCTGAAGCTTTCTTT
TRBJ1-4 TRBV4-1 NA TRBD1 CASSQVGIQGDEKLFF TGCGCCAGCAGCCAGGTTGGGATACAGGGGGACGAAAAACTGTTTTTT
TRBJ1-2 TRBV6-5 NA NA CASTVKGVSGGYTF TGTGCCAGCACCGTAAAGGGGGTCTCGGGCGGCTACACCTTC
TRBJ2-3 TRBV5-1 NA NA CASSLGTGNTDTQYF TGCGCCAGCAGCTTGGGTACAGGGAACACAGATACGCAGTATTTT
TRBJ2-7 TRBV5-8 NA TRBD1 CASSSAGTGGMEQYF TGTGCCAGCAGCTCCGCCGGGACAGGAGGTATGGAGCAGTACTTC
TRBJ2-2 TRBV9 NA TRBD2 CASSVAGGGASTGELFF TGTGCCAGCAGCGTAGCGGGCGGGGGGGCGAGCACCGGGGAGCTGTTTTTT
TRBJ1-1 TRBV2 NA NA CASGVGRGEAFF TGTGCCAGTGGCGTGGGGCGAGGTGAAGCTTTCTTT
TRBJ2-7 TRBV18 NA NA CASSPDGGYEQYF TGTGCCAGCTCGCCGGATGGGGGCTACGAGCAGTACTTC
TRBJ2-1 TRBV21-1 NA NA CASSKELIAGSRDEQFF TGTGCCAGCAGCAAAGAGCTAATAGCGGGGAGTAGGGATGAGCAGTTCTTC
TRBJ1-1 TRBV5-1 NA TRBD1 CASGIGTVNTEAFF TGCGCCAGCGGGATCGGGACAGTGAACACTGAAGCTTTCTTT
TRBJ2-7 TRBV18 few TRBD2 CASSQGEGNEQYF TGTGCCAGCTCCCAAGGGGAGGGAAACGAGCAGTACTTC
TRBJ1-4 TRBV7-8 NA NA CASSSWRAGPEKLFF TGTGCCAGCAGCTCATGGAGGGCAGGGCCTGAAAAACTGTTTTTT
TRBJ1-2 TRBV5-1 few NA CASSLVPGGYTF TGCGCCAGCAGCTTAGTCCCGGGTGGCTACACCTTC
TRBJ2-2 TRBV19 NA NA CASSIFGSNTGELFF TGTGCCAGTAGTATATTTGGCAGCAACACCGGGGAGCTGTTTTTT
TRBJ1-5 TRBV2 NA TRBD1 CASSDGGTAWDQPQHF TGTGCCAGCAGTGATGGGGGGACAGCCTGGGATCAGCCCCAGCATTTT
TRBJ1-3 TRBV7-5 NA NA CARSVKVCGNTIYF TGTGCCAGAAGCGTCAAGGTTTGTGGAAACACCATATATTTT
TRBJ1-4 TRBV9 NA NA CASSVDQALATNEKLFF TGTGCCAGCAGCGTAGATCAGGCGCTTGCAACTAATGAAAAACTGTTTTTT
TRBJ2-4 TRBV5-8 NA NA CASSLWIPTSERRNIQYF TGTGCCAGCAGCTTGTGGATCCCAACCAGTGAAAGGAGAAACATTCAGTACTTC
TRBJ1-2 TRBV5-5 few TRBD1 CASSFTAGQGLGYTF TGTGCCAGCAGCTTTACCGCCGGACAGGGGTTAGGCTACACCTTC
TRBJ2-2 TRBV18 NA TRBD1 CASSTGDTGELFF TGTGCCAGCTCGACAGGGGACACCGGGGAGCTGTTTTTT
TRBJ1-2 TRBV9 NA NA CASSVEDRNYGYTF TGTGCCAGCAGCGTAGAGGACAGAAACTATGGCTACACCTTC
TRBJ2-6 TRBV5-1 few TRBD1 CASSLGGTGAGANVLTF TGCGCCAGCAGCTTGGGCGGGACAGGGGCTGGGGCCAACGTCCTGACTTTC
TRBJ2-3 TRBV6-6 once NA CASGRPTADTQYF TGTGCCAGCGGGAGACCAACCGCGGATACGCAGTATTTT
TRBJ2-5 TRBV11-3 NA NA CASSAEGWETQYF TGTGCCAGCAGCGCCGAAGGGTGGGAGACCCAGTACTTC
TRBJ2-1 TRBV29-1 NA NA CSVEWGRYYNEQFF TGCAGCGTTGAGTGGGGCAGATACTACAATGAGCAGTTCTTC
TRBJ1-2 TRBV7-2 NA TRBD1 CASSLSLTGATGYTF TGTGCCAGCAGCTTATCGTTGACAGGGGCAACAGGCTACACCTTC
TRBJ2-5 TRBV10-1 NA NA CASSESGHSQETQYF TGCGCCAGCAGTGAAAGTGGACACTCACAAGAGACCCAGTACTTC
TRBJ1-1 TRBV7-9 NA NA CASSSGTGNTEAFF TGTGCCAGCAGCTCGGGGACGGGGAACACTGAAGCTTTCTTT
TRBJ2-2 TRBV5-1 NA TRBD2 CASSETSGVNTGELFF TGCGCCAGCAGCGAGACTAGCGGGGTGAACACCGGGGAGCTGTTTTTT
TRBJ2-5 TRBV9 NA TRBD2 CASSPGTSGVFLETQYF TGTGCCAGCAGCCCCGGGACTAGCGGGGTCTTTTTGGAGACCCAGTACTTC
TRBJ2-3 TRBV5-1 NA TRBD1 CASSWSPWTGGVSDTQYF TGCGCCAGCAGCTGGAGCCCTTGGACAGGGGGCGTCTCAGATACGCAGTATTTT
TRBJ2-3 TRBV19 NA TRBD2 CASSRSGIRTDTQYF TGTGCCAGTAGTCGGAGCGGGATACGCACAGATACGCAGTATTTT
TRBJ1-2 TRBV19 once NA CASSNTGTTEYGYTF TGTGCCAGTAGTAATACCGGGACGACAGAATATGGCTACACCTTC
TRBJ2-1 TRBV7-8 NA NA CASSYNSGSSSYNEQFF TGTGCCAGCAGCTATAACAGCGGGTCGAGCTCCTACAATGAGCAGTTCTTC
TRBJ2-7 TRBV2 once NA CASSRREEGDEQYF TGTGCCAGCTCGCGAAGGGAAGAGGGAGACGAGCAGTACTTC
TRBJ2-1 TRBV15 once NA CATSRDPRASSYNEQFF TGTGCCACCAGCAGAGATCCCCGCGCCAGCTCCTACAATGAGCAGTTCTTC
TRBJ2-5 TRBV28 NA TRBD2 CASSPPSGGPQETQYF TGTGCCAGCAGTCCCCCCAGCGGGGGGCCCCAAGAGACCCAGTACTTC
TRBJ2-7 TRBV27 NA TRBD1 CASSLLSVGTGVSYEQYF TGTGCCAGCAGTTTACTGTCGGTGGGGACAGGAGTATCCTACGAGCAGTACTTC
TRBJ1-6 TRBV5-4 few NA CASSTKGQINSPLHF TGTGCCAGCAGCACCAAAGGACAGATTAATTCACCCCTCCACTTT
TRBJ1-5 TRBV4-1 NA NA CASSQGGSNQPQHF TGCGCCAGCAGCCAGGGCGGGAGCAATCAGCCCCAGCATTTT
TRBJ1-2 TRBV18 NA NA CASSPGTEPNYGYTF TGTGCCAGCTCACCAGGGACCGAACCTAACTATGGCTACACCTTC
TRBJ2-1 TRBV5-6 NA NA CASSLNTEQFF TGTGCCAGCAGCTTGAACACTGAGCAGTTCTTC
TRBJ2-7 TRBV29-1 NA NA CSVDLGTYEQYF TGCAGCGTTGATTTGGGCACCTACGAGCAGTACTTC
TRBJ1-5 TRBV19 few NA CASSILHGSNQPQHF TGTGCCAGTAGTATATTACACGGTAGCAATCAGCCCCAGCATTTT
TRBJ1-6 TRBV6-1 once NA CASSDSSYNSPLHF TGTGCCAGCAGTGACAGCTCCTATAATTCACCCCTCCACTTT
TRBJ2-3 TRBV5-1 NA TRBD2 CASSLGLAFSTDTQYF TGCGCCAGCAGCTTGGGACTAGCGTTTAGCACAGATACGCAGTATTTT